This TCR beta chain was captured in a study of blood T cell repertoires in COVID-19. The assay was immunoSEQ multiplex PCR, and TCRdb's table has in-frame clones only and misses some. Among 150,000 to 200,000 clones listed, 88% were seen once. CDR1 SGHNT and CDR2 YYREEE come from the germline V gene (reference sequence). Trimming took 2 bases from V and 10 from J, leaving 10 bases between them. The CDR3 spans 13 residues. The sequenced sample consisted of peripheral blood. The V gene is TRBV5-4, the J gene TRBJ1-6; the D gene is possibly TRBD1 (5 bases). The TCR comes from a human donor in a cohort sampled during active COVID-19. This CDR3 is CASSFQGGSPLHF. DNA of the CDR3: TGTGCCAGCAGCTTCCAGGGAGGATCACCCCTCCACTTT.